This paragraph covers one TCR beta chain sequence. Here immunoSEQ multiplex PCR was the method, and the copy in TCRdb shows in-frame clones only, minus some. This table holds over 150,000 clones, 65% to 85% found once. The data are from a study of blood T cell repertoires in COVID-19. Study summary: Samples came from the United States, Italy and Spain, spanning acute and convalescent COVID-19.

The V gene's germline CDR1 is SGHKS and CDR2 YYEKEE (reference sequence). Trimming stripped 2 bases from V and 1 base from J, with 16 bases between. The CDR3 contains 18 residues. The receptor was isolated from a man aged 65-85 years with active or convalescent COVID-19. Specimen: peripheral blood. The J gene is TRBJ1-6, the V gene TRBV5-5, with D uncertain. The CDR3 sequence is CASSLSARRGSYNSPLHF. The DNA for the CDR3 is TGTGCCAGCAGCTTATCGGCCCGGAGAGGTTCCTATAATTCACCCCTCCACTTT. Filled out from reference TRBV5-5 and TRBJ1-6, the complete variable domain reads DAGVTQSPTHLIKTRGQQVTLRCSPISGHKSVSWYQQVLGQGPQFIFQYYEKEERGRGNFPDRFSARQFPNYSSELNVNALLLGDSALYLCASSLSARRGSYNSPLHFGNGTRLTVT.